A single sample gave rise to the 26 T cell receptor beta chains below, sequenced in a study of T cells in localized non-small cell lung cancer. Profiling relied on immunoSEQ multiplex PCR, and the TCRdb table lists in-frame clones only, not all of them. Found here are over 70,000 clones, roughly 93% of them singletons; the top ten hold approximately 4%. The sequencing used PBMCs, collected before any cancer treatment. The receptors derive from a woman between 40 and 69 years old with stage II squamous cell lung carcinoma.

J is TRBJ2-7 and V is TRBV15; TRBD2 is a possible D gene (6 bases). V was clipped by 3 bases and J by 4 bases, with 19 bases between them. The germline CDR1 and CDR2 sequences are LNHNV and YYDKDF (reference sequence). The CDR3 is 16 residues long. Here the CDR3 DNA reads TGTGCCACCAGCAGTCTTCTAGGGACTGGTGGGTACGAGCAGTACTTC. It is translated as CATSSLLGTGGYEQYF.

The chain has TRBV11-2 and TRBJ2-3; possibly TRBD1 for D (6 bases). Trimming took off 3 bases at V and 1 base at J, with 14 bases between the two ends. The CDR3 totals 16 residues. Germline V gives CDR1 SGHAT, CDR2 FQNNGV. The CDR3: CASSLVGAGGTDTQYF. The CDR3 nucleotides are TGTGCCAGCAGCTTGGTGGGGGCAGGGGGCACAGATACGCAGTATTTT. The full variable domain, completed using reference TRBV11-2 and TRBJ2-3, is EAGVAQSPRYKIIEKRQSVAFWCNPISGHATLYWYQQILGQGPKLLIQFQNNGVVDDSQLPKDRFSAERLKGVDSTLKIQPAKLEDSAVYLCASSLVGAGGTDTQYFGPGTRLTVL.

V gene TRBV7-2 combines with J gene TRBJ2-7; the D call may be TRBD1 or TRBD2 (5 bases each). V lost 5 bases and J lost 0, with 23 bases in between. The germline V gene encodes CDR1 SGHTA and CDR2 FQGNSA. The CDR3 totals 18 residues. CDR3 sequence: CASSARDDVLKYSYEQYF. CDR3 in DNA: TGTGCCAGCAGCGCCCGGGACGACGTTTTGAAATACTCCTACGAGCAGTACTTC.

The chain is built from TRBV7-2 and TRBJ2-3, with D perhaps matching TRBD2 (6 bases). V dropped 3 bases and J dropped 2 bases, with 12 bases sitting between them. Per germline, CDR1 SGHTA and CDR2 FQGNSA. The CDR3 has 15 amino acids. The CDR3 spells CASSLAGLSTDTQYF. The CDR3 nucleotides are TGTGCCAGCAGCTTGGCGGGGCTCTCCACAGATACGCAGTATTTT. The full variable domain, rest sourced from reference TRBV7-2 and TRBJ2-3, is GAGVSQSPSNKVTEKGKDVELRCDPISGHTALYWYRQSLGQGLEFLIYFQGNSAPDKSGLPSDRFSAERTGGSVSTLTIQRTQQEDSAVYLCASSLAGLSTDTQYFGPGTRLTVL.

The rearrangement joins TRBV6-5 to TRBJ2-7, with 8 positions matching TRBD2. This CDR3 comprises 13 residues. Germline V lookup: CDR1 MNHEY, CDR2 SVGAGI. The trim removed 4 bases at V and 7 bases at J, leaving 6 bases unmatched. The CDR3 nucleotides are TGTGCCAGCAGTTCTGGACTAGCAGGGGAGCAGTACTTC. It yields the protein CASSSGLAGEQYF.

As to this clone: The sample carries other DNA sequences with the same CDR3. The chain couples TRBV19 to TRBJ1-1; tentative D call: TRBD1 (6 bases). CDR3 length: 14 amino acids. Looked up from germline, CDR1 is LNHDA and CDR2 is SQIVND (reference sequence). The V end was cut by 6 bases, the J end by 2 bases, with 13 bases between. CDR3 protein: CASRTGQRNTEAFF. CDR3 nucleotide sequence: TGTGCCAGTAGGACCGGACAGAGAAACACTGAAGCTTTCTTT.

The chain carries TRBV10-3 and TRBJ2-2; no definite D call. The CDR3 sequence is 13 residues long. Germline V CDR1 and CDR2: ENHRY, SYGVKD. Between the trimmed V and J ends, which lost 3 bases and 5 bases, there was a span of 7 bases. This CDR3 reads CAISDQVTGELFF. The CDR3 DNA follows: TGTGCCATCAGTGATCAAGTGACCGGGGAGCTGTTTTTT.

The rearrangement links TRBV28 to TRBJ1-4; D might be TRBD1 (6 bases). Germline lookup yields CDR1 MDHEN and CDR2 SYDVKM. The CDR3 totals 16 residues. V was cut by 5 bases and J by 2 bases, with 15 bases left in between. CDR3 protein: CASSARTAITNEKLFF. Written as DNA, the CDR3 is TGTGCCAGCAGTGCTAGGACAGCCATCACTAATGAAAAACTGTTTTTT.

In the case of this clone: Other nucleotide sequences from this sample produce the same CDR3. In DNA, the CDR3 is TGCGCCAGCAGCTTGGCGGCAACTAATGAAAAACTGTTTTTT. Translated: CASSLAATNEKLFF. The chain joins TRBV5-1 to TRBJ1-4; D is ambiguous. V was clipped by 0 bases and J by 0 bases, with 3 bases between them. Germline lookup yields CDR1 SGHRS and CDR2 YFSETQ. This CDR3 is 14 amino acids long.

V and J are TRBV6-1 and TRBJ2-7; D is possibly TRBD1 or TRBD2 (5 bases each). The CDR3 contains 13 residues. Germline CDR1 is MNHNS and CDR2 is SASEGT. The V end was cut by 7 bases, the J end by 5 bases, with 15 bases between. CDR3 sequence: CASTARDGHEQYF. The CDR3 nucleotides are TGTGCCAGCACCGCCAGGGACGGACACGAGCAGTACTTC.

This clone was detected a few times. J is TRBJ2-1 and V is TRBV4-1; D not resolved. V was pared by 0 bases and J by 1 base, with 13 bases between. The CDR3 loop spans 17 amino acids. Germline assignment: CDR1 MGHRA and CDR2 YSYEKL. In DNA form, the CDR3 reads TGCGCCAGCAGCCAAGAGTTGGGTAGGAGTTCCTACAATGAGCAGTTCTTC. Translating gives CASSQELGRSSYNEQFF.

The rearrangement links TRBV10-3 to TRBJ1-3; maybe TRBD1 (5 bases). The length of the CDR3 is 12 residues. Germline CDR1 is ENHRY and CDR2 is SYGVKD. The V end was cut by 10 bases, the J end by 1 base, with 8 bases between. The CDR3, as DNA: TGTGCCACCGCAGGGTCTGGAAACACCATATATTTT. This codes for CATAGSGNTIYF.

J is TRBJ2-7 and V is TRBV5-6, with TRBD1 matching over 7 bases. Trimming at V came to 2 bases and at J to 6 bases, leaving 2 bases not matched to a gene. Per germline, CDR1 SGHDT and CDR2 YYEEEE. This CDR3 comprises 12 residues. The CDR3 spells CASSFKGAEQYF. CDR3 nucleotides: TGTGCCAGCAGCTTCAAGGGGGCCGAGCAGTACTTC.

This rearrangement joins TRBV6-6 to TRBJ1-1, with D hard to call. The germline V gene has CDR1 MNHNY and CDR2 SVGAGI (reference sequence). V was trimmed by 2 bases and J by 0 bases, leaving 7 bases between them. The CDR3 spans 14 residues. DNA of the CDR3: TGTGCCAGCAGTTACACTCTCATGAACACTGAAGCTTTCTTT. Translation gives CASSYTLMNTEAFF.

In its sample, this clone was seen a few times. The chain couples TRBV10-3 to TRBJ1-1, with TRBD1 matching over 8 bases. In germline, CDR1 is ENHRY, CDR2 SYGVKD. With 6 bases clipped from V and 3 bases from J, the junction kept 12 bases outside the gene matches. This CDR3 region has 16 residues. CDR3 region: CAIRDGRGRLDTEAFF. The CDR3 bases are TGTGCCATCAGGGACGGCAGGGGGCGGTTGGACACTGAAGCTTTCTTT.

This chain connects TRBV19 to TRBJ2-1; 11 bases agree with TRBD1. The ends lost 6 bases at V and 6 bases at J; junction bases unmatched: 4. Germline CDR1 reads LNHDA; CDR2 reads SQIVND (reference sequence). CDR3 length: 14 residues. This chain's CDR3 is CASSGQGAFNEQFF. The CDR3 DNA follows: TGTGCCAGTAGCGGACAGGGGGCATTCAATGAGCAGTTCTTC.

The J gene is TRBJ1-1, the V gene TRBV19; D possibly corresponds to TRBD1 (5 bases). CDR1 and CDR2 from the germline V gene are LNHDA and SQIVND (reference sequence). The CDR3 spans 15 residues. Trimming pared 6 bases from V and 4 bases from J, leaving 18 bases between. The CDR3, as DNA: TGTGCCAGTAGCGCAAGGGCAGGGTTGGGCACTGAAGCTTTCTTT. Translating it yields CASSARAGLGTEAFF.

The chain recombines TRBV7-9 with TRBJ1-4; D remains ambiguous. V lost 3 bases to trimming and J lost 4 bases, with 9 bases between them. Germline V lookup: CDR1 SEHNR, CDR2 FQNEAQ (reference sequence). The CDR3 totals 14 residues. CDR3 sequence (DNA): TGTGCCAGCAGCTTTCCCGGGTTTAATGAAAAACTGTTTTTT. It encodes CASSFPGFNEKLFF.

The V gene is TRBV11-2, the J gene TRBJ1-2; 12 bases agree with TRBD1. The CDR3 covers 13 residues. From germline, CDR1 is SGHAT and CDR2 FQNNGV. Losses at the gene ends were 3 bases for V and 9 bases for J; bases not matched to a gene: 2. Here the CDR3 reads CASSLGQGARYTF. Here the CDR3 DNA reads TGTGCCAGCAGCTTGGGACAGGGGGCCCGCTACACCTTC.

The chain combines TRBV10-3 with TRBJ2-3, with D possibly called TRBD1 or TRBD2 (5 bases each). CDR3 size: 16 residues. V was trimmed by 10 bases and J by 2 bases, leaving 22 bases between them. CDR1 ENHRY and CDR2 SYGVKD come from the germline V gene. CDR3 sequence: CATSGTDHNPTDTQYF. CDR3 DNA: TGTGCCACCTCCGGGACCGATCACAACCCCACAGATACGCAGTATTTT.

The chain recombines TRBV14 with TRBJ2-6, with D uncertain. The CDR3 consists of 17 residues. From germline, CDR1 is SGHDN and CDR2 FVKESK. V dropped 2 bases and J dropped 0 bases, with 11 bases sitting between them. The CDR3, as DNA: TGTGCCAGCAGCCAACAAGAGCAGCTCTCTGGGGCCAACGTCCTGACTTTC. Protein sequence: CASSQQEQLSGANVLTF.

The CDR3 region has the DNA TGCGCCAGCAGCTTGGAGTCGGGACTAGCGGGGGGTGAGCAGTTCTTC. It specifies CASSLESGLAGGEQFF. V is TRBV5-1 and J is TRBJ2-1; 15 positions agree with TRBD2. This CDR3 has 16 residues. J gave up 9 bases and V 0 bases, and 4 bases lay outside the gene matches. The germline V gene encodes CDR1 SGHRS and CDR2 YFSETQ.

DNA for the CDR3: TGTGCCAGCAGTGAACGGCTACATAATTCACCCCTCCACTTT. Translated: CASSERLHNSPLHF. The J gene is TRBJ1-6, the V gene TRBV2; no clear D. The CDR3 covers 14 residues. Trimming cost V 2 bases and J 5 bases, with 7 bases left between them. Germline CDR1 and CDR2: SNHLY and FYNNEI.

Concerning this clone itself: Other nucleotide sequences from this sample produce the same CDR3. This chain links TRBV5-1 with TRBJ2-5; no reliable D call. Germline CDR1 is SGHRS and CDR2 is YFSETQ. This CDR3 has 14 residues. The V end was cut by 0 bases, the J end by 3 bases, with 9 bases between. The DNA for the CDR3 is TGCGCCAGCAGCTTGGGTCGCGGCAAAGAGACCCAGTACTTC. The encoded protein is CASSLGRGKETQYF. Complete variable domain (other parts from reference TRBV5-1 and TRBJ2-5): KAGVTQTPRYLIKTRGQQVTLSCSPISGHRSVSWYQQTPGQGLQFLFEYFSETQRNKGNFPGRFSGRQFSNSRSEMNVSTLELGDSALYLCASSLGRGKETQYFGPGTRLLVL.

The chain has TRBV6-1 and TRBJ1-2; 10 bases line up with TRBD1. Per germline, CDR1 MNHNS and CDR2 SASEGT. The CDR3 has 13 amino acids. Losses at the gene ends were 8 bases for V and 4 bases for J; bases not matched to a gene: 4. CDR3 coding DNA: TGTGCCAGCGGACAGGGGGGGCTCTATGGCTACACCTTC. It encodes CASGQGGLYGYTF.

The rearrangement joins TRBV5-4 to TRBJ2-5; tentative D call: TRBD2 (6 bases). V lost 0 bases and J lost 4, with 13 bases in between. The CDR3 consists of 15 residues. Germline values: CDR1 SGHNT, CDR2 YYREEE (reference sequence). The CDR3 DNA sequence: TGTGCCAGCAGCTTGGAGTCGGGGGTCTCAGAGACCCAGTACTTC. Translated: CASSLESGVSETQYF. The full variable domain, in which reference TRBV5-4 and TRBJ2-5 provide the parts outside the CDR3, is ETGVTQSPTHLIKTRGQQVTLRCSSQSGHNTVSWYQQALGQGPQFIFQYYREEENGRGNFPPRFSGLQFPNYSSELNVNALELDDSALYLCASSLESGVSETQYFGPGTRLLVL.